This TCR beta chain was obtained from a study of identical twins. Worth noting for this clonotype: Its target is unknown.

Overall study results and limits: While abundant cord blood beta clonotypes carried fewer insertions, memory repertoires showed no such pattern.

Germline V gene sequence: CDR1 ENHRY, CDR2 SYGVKD. Trimming cost V 6 bases and J 6 bases, with 17 bases left between them. The CDR3 consists of 14 residues. TCRdb fed the 5' RACE reads into MiXCR, producing one record per CDR3 protein. The sample includes approximately 680,000 distinct CDR3 sequences, under 8.5% of them seen just once. The data were also submitted as part of a second study, on yellow fever vaccine responses in identical twins.

The chain uses TRBV10-3 and TRBJ1-2, with D possibly TRBD1 on 5 matching bases. Sequenced sample: PBMCs. The TCR was taken from a woman aged 18-35 years in good health. The chain's CDR3 is CAISATGAGDGYTF. As DNA, the CDR3 is TGTGCCATCAGCGCCACCGGGGCCGGGGATGGCTACACCTTC.